These T cell receptor beta chains were read from a single sample in a study of cytomegalovirus exposure and HLA in healthy donors. The method was immunoSEQ multiplex PCR; TCRdb's version includes in-frame clones alone and lacks a portion of them. The table records over 85,000 clones, more than 65% of them present only once. Sequencing was carried out using PBMCs. These TCRs come from a man younger than 40 in good health and CMV-seropositive. The CDR3 runs from the conserved cysteine through the conserved F or W. D genes are given only for firm matches. A row's size may be missing; if present it is once, few, many or a size class.

v_gene: TRBV7-4
abundance: .
d_gene: .
len: 11
j_gene: TRBJ1-2
CDR3nt: TGTGCCAGCAGCTTTGTTGTCTGCTACACCTTC
CDR3aa: CASSFVVCYTF

v_gene: TRBV7-2
abundance: .
d_gene: TRBD1
len: 15
j_gene: TRBJ2-5
CDR3nt: TGTGCCAGCAGCTCGACAGGGGGGTACCAAGAGACCCAGTACTTC
CDR3aa: CASSSTGGYQETQYF

v_gene: TRBV4-3
abundance: few
d_gene: TRBD2
len: 17
j_gene: TRBJ2-7
CDR3nt: TGCGCCAGCAGCCAAGACACCGTAGCGGGGGCCTACTACGAGCAGTACTTC
CDR3aa: CASSQDTVAGAYYEQYF

v_gene: TRBV7-8
abundance: few
d_gene: .
len: 16
j_gene: TRBJ2-5
CDR3nt: TGTGCCAGCAGCTTAGCGCGGATTGGTAGGCAAGAGACCCAGTACTTC
CDR3aa: CASSLARIGRQETQYF

v_gene: TRBV5-6
abundance: .
d_gene: .
len: 13
j_gene: TRBJ2-5
CDR3nt: TGTGCCAGCAGCTTGGACCTTCGGGAGACCCAGTACTTC
CDR3aa: CASSLDLRETQYF

v_gene: TRBV7-9
abundance: few
d_gene: .
len: 13
j_gene: TRBJ1-2
CDR3nt: TGTGCCAGCAGCTTCTACTCAAACTATGGCTACACCTTC
CDR3aa: CASSFYSNYGYTF

v_gene: TRBV7-2
abundance: .
d_gene: TRBD2
len: 13
j_gene: TRBJ2-5
CDR3nt: TGTGCCAGCAGCGGGACTAGCTTGGAGACCCAGTACTTC
CDR3aa: CASSGTSLETQYF

v_gene: TRBV14
abundance: .
d_gene: TRBD1
len: 12
j_gene: TRBJ2-5
CDR3nt: TGTGCCAGCAGCGACAGGGGAGAGACCCAGTACTTC
CDR3aa: CASSDRGETQYF

v_gene: TRBV25-1
abundance: once
d_gene: .
len: 15
j_gene: TRBJ1-2
CDR3nt: TGTGCCAGCAGTGACAGAACGGACAGTTCCTATGGCTACACCTTC
CDR3aa: CASSDRTDSSYGYTF

v_gene: TRBV4-3
abundance: .
d_gene: .
len: 13
j_gene: TRBJ2-7
CDR3nt: TGCGCCAGCAGCCAAGACAGGGGCTACGAGCAGTACTTC
CDR3aa: CASSQDRGYEQYF

v_gene: TRBV6-5
abundance: few
d_gene: .
len: 14
j_gene: TRBJ1-1
CDR3nt: TGTGCCAGCAGTCCTAGGACTGGGAACACTGAAGCTTTCTTT
CDR3aa: CASSPRTGNTEAFF

v_gene: TRBV7-8
abundance: .
d_gene: TRBD1
len: 16
j_gene: TRBJ2-3
CDR3nt: TGTGCCAGCAGCTTTGGGTGGGGGACAGGGTCCGATACGCAGTATTTT
CDR3aa: CASSFGWGTGSDTQYF

v_gene: TRBV7-9
abundance: .
d_gene: .
len: 14
j_gene: TRBJ2-7
CDR3nt: TGTGCCAGCAGCCCCAGGCTTAGCTCCTACGAGCAGTACTTC
CDR3aa: CASSPRLSSYEQYF

v_gene: TRBV6-5
abundance: .
d_gene: TRBD2
len: 14
j_gene: TRBJ2-1
CDR3nt: TGTGCCAGCAGTTGGAGTAGCGGGGGGTCTGAGCAGTTCTTC
CDR3aa: CASSWSSGGSEQFF

v_gene: TRBV14
abundance: .
d_gene: TRBD1
len: 13
j_gene: TRBJ1-2
CDR3nt: TGTGCCAGCAGCCAGGGACAGGACTATGGCTACACCTTC
CDR3aa: CASSQGQDYGYTF

v_gene: TRBV14
abundance: .
d_gene: TRBD2
len: 14
j_gene: TRBJ2-3
CDR3nt: TGTGCCAGCAGCCAAGGGAGCAGCGGGGGGGCGCAGTATTTT
CDR3aa: CASSQGSSGGAQYF

v_gene: TRBV6-6
abundance: .
d_gene: TRBD2
len: 15
j_gene: TRBJ2-1
CDR3nt: TGTGCCAGCAGTTACGGAGCGGGGGGGCTCGATGAGCAGTTCTTC
CDR3aa: CASSYGAGGLDEQFF

v_gene: TRBV14
abundance: .
d_gene: TRBD2
len: 19
j_gene: TRBJ2-2
CDR3nt: TGTGCCAGCAGCCTCTCCTCTCCGTACGGGGGGGCGTACACCGGGGAGCTGTTTTTT
CDR3aa: CASSLSSPYGGAYTGELFF

v_gene: TRBV4-2
abundance: .
d_gene: .
len: 16
j_gene: TRBJ2-4
CDR3nt: TGTGCCAGCAGTCCCGAGTGGGGACTAGCCAAAAACATTCAGTACTTC
CDR3aa: CASSPEWGLAKNIQYF

v_gene: TRBV5-1
abundance: once
d_gene: TRBD2
len: 15
j_gene: TRBJ2-7
CDR3nt: TGCGCCAGCAGCGAACCAAGCGGGGCTGCCTACGAGCAGTACTTC
CDR3aa: CASSEPSGAAYEQYF

v_gene: TRBV11-3
abundance: .
d_gene: TRBD1
len: 12
j_gene: TRBJ1-1
CDR3nt: TGTGCCAGCAGCCAACAGGGGGCTGAAGCTTTCTTT
CDR3aa: CASSQQGAEAFF

v_gene: TRBV7-6
abundance: .
d_gene: TRBD1
len: 15
j_gene: TRBJ2-7
CDR3nt: TGTGCCAGCAGCTCGGGGACAGGATTAGGTTTGGAGCAGTACTTC
CDR3aa: CASSSGTGLGLEQYF

v_gene: TRBV7-2
abundance: .
d_gene: .
len: 16
j_gene: TRBJ2-7
CDR3nt: TGTGCCAGCAGCCGCCAATCGGGACCCGGAGGGGACGAGCAGTACTTC
CDR3aa: CASSRQSGPGGDEQYF

v_gene: TRBV6-5
abundance: .
d_gene: TRBD1
len: 14
j_gene: TRBJ1-1
CDR3nt: TGTGCCAGCAGGGGACAGGGTGGGAACACTGAAGCTTTCTTT
CDR3aa: CASRGQGGNTEAFF

v_gene: TRBV11-2
abundance: .
d_gene: .
len: 13
j_gene: TRBJ1-1
CDR3nt: TGTGCCAGCACCGGACAGATGAACACTGAAGCTTTCTTT
CDR3aa: CASTGQMNTEAFF

v_gene: TRBV28
abundance: .
d_gene: .
len: 14
j_gene: TRBJ2-3
CDR3nt: TGTGCCAGCAGGGGAGGCACTAGCACAGATACGCAGTATTTT
CDR3aa: CASRGGTSTDTQYF

v_gene: TRBV2
abundance: .
d_gene: .
len: 15
j_gene: TRBJ1-5
CDR3nt: TGTGCCAGCAGTTCGGTCATAGAGGCAAATCAGCCCCAGCATTTT
CDR3aa: CASSSVIEANQPQHF

v_gene: TRBV14
abundance: .
d_gene: .
len: 16
j_gene: TRBJ1-6
CDR3nt: TGTGCCAGCAGACTCGGGGACTGGTCCTATAATTCACCCCTCCACTTT
CDR3aa: CASRLGDWSYNSPLHF

v_gene: TRBV7-2
abundance: .
d_gene: .
len: 15
j_gene: TRBJ2-1
CDR3nt: TGTGCCAGCAGCCCTAGAGGGAAGGCTGGCAATGAGCAGTTCTTC
CDR3aa: CASSPRGKAGNEQFF

v_gene: TRBV28
abundance: .
d_gene: TRBD1
len: 15
j_gene: TRBJ1-6
CDR3nt: TGTGCCAGCAGTCCCCTGACAGGGTTTCATCCACCCCTCCACTTT
CDR3aa: CASSPLTGFHPPLHF

v_gene: TRBV6-6
abundance: .
d_gene: TRBD1
len: 16
j_gene: TRBJ2-3
CDR3nt: TGTGCCAGCAGTTACGGGGACAGCCCTACCACAGATACGCAGTATTTT
CDR3aa: CASSYGDSPTTDTQYF

v_gene: TRBV10-1
abundance: .
d_gene: TRBD2
len: 16
j_gene: TRBJ2-1
CDR3nt: TGCGCCAGCAGTGAGTCCGTGGGCGGGGGGGCCCATGAGCAGTTCTTC
CDR3aa: CASSESVGGGAHEQFF

v_gene: TRBV6-5
abundance: .
d_gene: .
len: 15
j_gene: TRBJ1-5
CDR3nt: TGTGCCAGCAGCCCAGGGCTCCTGGGCAATCAGCCCCAGCATTTT
CDR3aa: CASSPGLLGNQPQHF

v_gene: TRBV29-1
abundance: .
d_gene: TRBD1
len: 14
j_gene: TRBJ1-2
CDR3nt: TGCAGCGTTGATACCGGGACAGCAAACTATGGCTACACCTTC
CDR3aa: CSVDTGTANYGYTF

v_gene: TRBV19
abundance: .
d_gene: .
len: 14
j_gene: TRBJ1-2
CDR3nt: TGTGCCAGTAGTATAGGGCGGTCTAACTATGGCTACACCTTC
CDR3aa: CASSIGRSNYGYTF

v_gene: TRBV4-1
abundance: .
d_gene: .
len: 12
j_gene: TRBJ2-7
CDR3nt: TGCGCCAGCAGCCAAGATCTAGTGGAGCAGTACTTC
CDR3aa: CASSQDLVEQYF

v_gene: TRBV5-6
abundance: .
d_gene: .
len: 13
j_gene: TRBJ1-3
CDR3nt: TGTGCCAGCAGCTTGGTTGAGGGAAACACCATATATTTT
CDR3aa: CASSLVEGNTIYF

v_gene: TRBV6-1
abundance: few
d_gene: .
len: 16
j_gene: TRBJ2-5
CDR3nt: TGTGCCAGCAGTGGATACAGGGCGGGTGGCCAAGAGACCCAGTACTTC
CDR3aa: CASSGYRAGGQETQYF

v_gene: TRBV7-2
abundance: few
d_gene: TRBD1
len: 15
j_gene: TRBJ1-6
CDR3nt: TGTGCCAGCAGGAGGACAGGTTCGAGCATTTCACCCCTCCACTTT
CDR3aa: CASRRTGSSISPLHF

v_gene: TRBV5-5
abundance: .
d_gene: TRBD1
len: 16
j_gene: TRBJ1-2
CDR3nt: TGTGCCAGCAGCTTGTTTGCGTCAGGGGGCGCTTCCCGCTACACCTTC
CDR3aa: CASSLFASGGASRYTF

v_gene: TRBV15
abundance: few
d_gene: TRBD2
len: 16
j_gene: TRBJ2-5
CDR3nt: TGTGCCATCTCACCCGGGACTAGCGGGGGGGCCGAGACCCAGTACTTC
CDR3aa: CAISPGTSGGAETQYF

v_gene: TRBV30
abundance: .
d_gene: .
len: 15
j_gene: TRBJ1-6
CDR3nt: TGTGCCTGGTCCACGGCAGCCGGGAAACGTTCACCCCTCCACTTT
CDR3aa: CAWSTAAGKRSPLHF

v_gene: TRBV4-3
abundance: .
d_gene: .
len: 16
j_gene: TRBJ2-2
CDR3nt: TGCGCCAGCAGCCAAGTTTCCCAGGGAATTTCCAGGGAGCTGTTTTTT
CDR3aa: CASSQVSQGISRELFF

v_gene: TRBV4-3
abundance: few
d_gene: TRBD1
len: 17
j_gene: TRBJ2-7
CDR3nt: TGCGCCAGCAGCCAAACAAAGGCCACAGGGGATCCCTACGAGCAGTACTTC
CDR3aa: CASSQTKATGDPYEQYF

v_gene: TRBV7-3
abundance: .
d_gene: .
len: 15
j_gene: TRBJ2-2
CDR3nt: TGTGCCAGCAGCTTAACTGGACAGACCACCGGGGAGCTGTTTTTT
CDR3aa: CASSLTGQTTGELFF

v_gene: TRBV21-1
abundance: .
d_gene: .
len: 17
j_gene: TRBJ2-3
CDR3nt: TGTGCCAGCAGCAAAATCGAAGCGGGCGGAGCTGCAGATACGCAGTATTTT
CDR3aa: CASSKIEAGGAADTQYF

v_gene: TRBV13
abundance: .
d_gene: TRBD2
len: 17
j_gene: TRBJ2-1
CDR3nt: TGTGCCAGCAGCTTCGTTCTAGCGGGGGGACCCTACAATGAGCAGTTCTTC
CDR3aa: CASSFVLAGGPYNEQFF

v_gene: TRBV9
abundance: few
d_gene: TRBD1
len: 17
j_gene: TRBJ1-2
CDR3nt: TGTGCCAGCAGCGAATCCGGGACAGGGTCCCTTAACTATGGCTACACCTTC
CDR3aa: CASSESGTGSLNYGYTF

v_gene: TRBV7-2
abundance: few
d_gene: .
len: 14
j_gene: TRBJ2-7
CDR3nt: TGTGCCAGCAGCCGCGGACTTCCCACCTACGAGCAGTACTTC
CDR3aa: CASSRGLPTYEQYF

v_gene: TRBV4-3
abundance: few
d_gene: .
len: 14
j_gene: TRBJ1-4
CDR3nt: TGCGCCAGCAACCAGGGGACTACCGGAGAAAAACTGTTTTTT
CDR3aa: CASNQGTTGEKLFF

v_gene: TRBV9
abundance: few
d_gene: .
len: 15
j_gene: TRBJ1-4
CDR3nt: TGTGCCAGCAGCAACTACAGGTCCGGTAATGAAAAACTGTTTTTT
CDR3aa: CASSNYRSGNEKLFF

v_gene: TRBV14
abundance: .
d_gene: .
len: 14
j_gene: TRBJ2-3
CDR3nt: TGTGCCAGCAGCCGAAGACAGTTCACAGATACGCAGTATTTT
CDR3aa: CASSRRQFTDTQYF

v_gene: TRBV2
abundance: .
d_gene: TRBD1
len: 14
j_gene: TRBJ1-2
CDR3nt: TGTGCCAGCAGTGTTGGCAGGGGGCGTTTGGGCTACACCTTC
CDR3aa: CASSVGRGRLGYTF

v_gene: TRBV5-1
abundance: .
d_gene: .
len: 16
j_gene: TRBJ2-2
CDR3nt: TGCGCCAGCAGCTTGTCGAAGACTGGATACACCGGGGAGCTGTTTTTT
CDR3aa: CASSLSKTGYTGELFF

v_gene: TRBV7-9
abundance: once
d_gene: .
len: 17
j_gene: TRBJ2-1
CDR3nt: TGTGCCAGCAGGAAACAGGGATTGGGAAATAGGATGTATGAGCAGTTCTTC
CDR3aa: CASRKQGLGNRMYEQFF

v_gene: TRBV9
abundance: .
d_gene: .
len: 16
j_gene: TRBJ2-6
CDR3nt: TGTGCCAGCAGTTACCAGGGTGGCAGTGGGGCCAACGGCCTGACTTTC
CDR3aa: CASSYQGGSGANGLTF

v_gene: TRBV28
abundance: .
d_gene: TRBD1
len: 15
j_gene: TRBJ2-3
CDR3nt: TGTGCCAGCAGCGTCAGGACAGGGTATGGAGATACGCAGTATTTT
CDR3aa: CASSVRTGYGDTQYF

v_gene: TRBV10-3
abundance: .
d_gene: TRBD1
len: 18
j_gene: TRBJ2-6
CDR3nt: TGTGCCATCAGTCCTCGACAGGGGTCCAGCTCTGGGGCCAACGTCCTGACTTTC
CDR3aa: CAISPRQGSSSGANVLTF